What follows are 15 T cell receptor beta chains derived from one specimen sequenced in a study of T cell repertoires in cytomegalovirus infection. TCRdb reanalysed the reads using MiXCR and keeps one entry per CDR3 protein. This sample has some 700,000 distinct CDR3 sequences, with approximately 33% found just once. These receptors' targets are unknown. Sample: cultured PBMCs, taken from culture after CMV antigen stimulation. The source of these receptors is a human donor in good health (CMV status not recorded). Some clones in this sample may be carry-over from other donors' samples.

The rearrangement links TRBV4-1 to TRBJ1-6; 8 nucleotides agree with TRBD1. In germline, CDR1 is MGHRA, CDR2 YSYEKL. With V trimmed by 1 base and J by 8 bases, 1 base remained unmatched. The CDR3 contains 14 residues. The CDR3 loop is CASSQGTGYSPLHF. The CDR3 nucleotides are TGCGCCAGCAGCCAAGGGACAGGGTATTCACCCCTCCACTTT.

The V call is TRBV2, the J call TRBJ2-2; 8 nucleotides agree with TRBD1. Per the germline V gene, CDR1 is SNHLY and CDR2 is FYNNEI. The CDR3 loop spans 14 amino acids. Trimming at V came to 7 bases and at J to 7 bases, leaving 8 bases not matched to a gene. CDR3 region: CASKIRGLDGELFF. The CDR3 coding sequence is TGTGCCAGCAAAATCAGGGGGCTGGACGGGGAGCTGTTTTTT.

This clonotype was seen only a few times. DNA for the CDR3: TGTGCCAGCAGACCTGGTGACAGATCCTACGAGCAGTACTTC. Amino acids: CASRPGDRSYEQYF. The V call is TRBV6-1, the J call TRBJ2-7; D might be TRBD1 (5 bases). CDR3 length equals 14 residues. Trimming shortened V by 6 bases and J by 1 base, and 13 bases separated the two germline ends. The germline gives CDR1 MNHNS, CDR2 SASEGT.

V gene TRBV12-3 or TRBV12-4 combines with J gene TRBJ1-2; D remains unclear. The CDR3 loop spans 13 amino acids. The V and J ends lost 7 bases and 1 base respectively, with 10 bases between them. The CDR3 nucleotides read TGTGCCAGCACCCATTCCCTTAACTATGGCTACACCTTC. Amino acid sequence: CASTHSLNYGYTF.

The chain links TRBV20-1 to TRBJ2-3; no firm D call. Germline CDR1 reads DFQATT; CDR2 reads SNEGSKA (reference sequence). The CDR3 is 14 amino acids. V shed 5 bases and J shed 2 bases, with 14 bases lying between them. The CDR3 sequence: CSAEKGGDTDTQYF. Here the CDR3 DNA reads TGCAGTGCTGAAAAGGGCGGAGACACAGATACGCAGTATTTT.

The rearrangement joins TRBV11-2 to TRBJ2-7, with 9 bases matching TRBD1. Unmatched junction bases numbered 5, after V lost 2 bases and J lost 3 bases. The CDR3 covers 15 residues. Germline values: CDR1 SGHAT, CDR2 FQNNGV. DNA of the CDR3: TGTGCCAGCAGCTTAATGACAGGGGGTTACTACGAGCAGTACTTC. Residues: CASSLMTGGYYEQYF. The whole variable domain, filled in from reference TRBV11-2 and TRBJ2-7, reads EAGVAQSPRYKIIEKRQSVAFWCNPISGHATLYWYQQILGQGPKLLIQFQNNGVVDDSQLPKDRFSAERLKGVDSTLKIQPAKLEDSAVYLCASSLMTGGYYEQYFGPGTRLTVT.

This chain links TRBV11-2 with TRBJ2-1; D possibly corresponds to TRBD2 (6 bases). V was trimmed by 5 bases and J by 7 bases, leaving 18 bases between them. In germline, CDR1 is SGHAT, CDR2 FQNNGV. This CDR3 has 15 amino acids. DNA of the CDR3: TGTGCCAGCAGCCGGGTGCGGGACTCGAAGAATGAGCAGTTCTTC. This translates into CASSRVRDSKNEQFF.

CDR3 protein: CASSELDGYNEQFF. The CDR3 nucleotides are TGTGCCAGCAGTGAATTGGACGGATACAATGAGCAGTTCTTC. The rearrangement uses TRBV6-1 and TRBJ2-1; no clear D gene. Per the germline V gene, CDR1 is MNHNS and CDR2 is SASEGT. This CDR3 has 14 residues. V dropped 2 bases and J dropped 4 bases, with 9 bases sitting between them.

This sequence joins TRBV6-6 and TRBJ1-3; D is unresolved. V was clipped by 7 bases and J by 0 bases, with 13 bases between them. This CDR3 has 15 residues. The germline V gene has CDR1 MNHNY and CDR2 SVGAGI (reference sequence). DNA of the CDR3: TGTGCCAGCAAACTTACGGAGACCTCTGGAAACACCATATATTTT. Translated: CASKLTETSGNTIYF.

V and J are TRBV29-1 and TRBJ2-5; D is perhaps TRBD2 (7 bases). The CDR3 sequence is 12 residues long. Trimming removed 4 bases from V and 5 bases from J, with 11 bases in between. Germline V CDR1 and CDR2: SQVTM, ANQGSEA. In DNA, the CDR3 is TGCAGCGTTGCCCGGGGGGCGGAGACCCAGTACTTC. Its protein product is CSVARGAETQYF.

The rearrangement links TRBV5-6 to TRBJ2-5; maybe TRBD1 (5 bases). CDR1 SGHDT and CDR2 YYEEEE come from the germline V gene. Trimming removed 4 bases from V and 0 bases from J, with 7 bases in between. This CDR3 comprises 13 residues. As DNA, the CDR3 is TGTGCCAGCAGCGGGGCCAACCAAGAGACCCAGTACTTC. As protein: CASSGANQETQYF.

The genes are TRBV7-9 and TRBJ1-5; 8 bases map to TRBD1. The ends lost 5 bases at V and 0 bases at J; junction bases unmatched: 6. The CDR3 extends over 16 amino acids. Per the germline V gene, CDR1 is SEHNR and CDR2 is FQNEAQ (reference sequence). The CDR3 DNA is TGTGCCAGCAGCCATACAGGGGGTGATAGCAATCAGCCCCAGCATTTT. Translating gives CASSHTGGDSNQPQHF.

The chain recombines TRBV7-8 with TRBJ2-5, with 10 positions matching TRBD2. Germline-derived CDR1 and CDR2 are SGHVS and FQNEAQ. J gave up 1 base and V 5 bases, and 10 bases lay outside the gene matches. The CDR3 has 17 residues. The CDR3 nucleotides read TGTGCCAGCAGCCATGATGGGACTAGCGTCCTCCAAGAGACCCAGTACTTC. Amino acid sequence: CASSHDGTSVLQETQYF.

DNA for the CDR3: TGCGCCAGCAGCCAAGACCAATTTTCACCCCTCCACTTT. Its protein product is CASSQDQFSPLHF. The rearrangement uses TRBV4-3 and TRBJ1-6, with D hard to call. Trimming pared 0 bases from V and 9 bases from J, leaving 6 bases between. The CDR3 spans 13 residues. From germline, CDR1 is LGHNA and CDR2 YSLEER.

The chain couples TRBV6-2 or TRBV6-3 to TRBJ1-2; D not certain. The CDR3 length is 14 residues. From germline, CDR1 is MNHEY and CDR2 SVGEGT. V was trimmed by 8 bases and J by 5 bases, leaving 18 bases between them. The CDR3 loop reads CASDMRESLYGYTF. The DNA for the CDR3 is TGTGCCAGCGACATGAGGGAGTCTCTGTATGGCTACACCTTC.